This T cell receptor (beta chain) was captured by sequencing in a study of T cell responses to AZD1222 COVID-19 vaccine (dated by TCRdb to about 2021). As for the study more broadly: AZD1222 recipients whose second dose came at about 4 weeks and those whose second dose came at about 12 weeks were combined into one group, since spike-specific TCR depth and breadth did not differ between the two schedules. Trial participants were enrolled by age into 18-55, 56-69 and 70-plus year subgroups, with roughly 160, 29 and 62 TCR-sequenced participants respectively. A total of 233 trial participants underwent TCR sequencing, of whom nearly 210 had received two doses of AZD1222 and around 26 had received two doses of the MenACWY control vaccine. Overall study results and their limits: A significant rise in spike-specific TCR breadth and depth was observed after two AZD1222 doses relative to day 0 and relative to MenACWY recipients. The whole spike protein was spanned by vaccine-associated CD4 TCRs, and dominant responses were seen in regions 160-218 and 743-854. The 56-69-year group was small, and its depth increase did not reach significance, likely because of low power. Conclusions about previously exposed vaccinees are limited because only five to seven AZD1222 recipients were SARS-CoV-2 seropositive at baseline. Because no day 14 peak-response samples were available, repertoires were characterized only after the peak T cell response. Reportedly, almost half of the unique spike-specific TCRs recognized epitopes lying outside the regions that are mutated in the B.1.351 and B.1.1.7 variants. Most participants were white British and females outnumbered males, and the authors suggested that clonal diversity may have been underestimated.

The time point label corresponds to: baseline before first vaccination. Vaccinee samples were obtained from the UK trials COV001 and COV002, which included a single-blind randomized controlled phase 2/3 trial of AZD1222 (ChAdOx1 nCoV-19) in healthy adults. For TCRbeta chain sequencing, PBMC samples were collected from trial participants at day 0 and at day 28 after the second dose. The CDR3 regions of human TCRbeta chains were subjected to immunosequencing. Processing in the source paper ran as follows. Repertoire TCRs were matched against a reference library of SARS-CoV-2-specific TCRs generated with the MIRA antigen-specificity platform. Breadth was defined as the fraction of unique TCRs that were SARS-CoV-2-associated, and depth was defined as the fraction of total T cells that were SARS-CoV-2-associated. Using the MIRA data, each spike-specific TCR was assigned both to the spike region to which the TCR was reactive and to a CD4 or CD8 class. Log10-transformed breadth and depth values were compared by one-way ANOVA with Sidak's multiple comparisons tests. TCRdb limited this immuneACCESS table to in-frame rearrangements with V and J called. A share of clones is missing; checked studies link under half to unresolved V genes, and the rest is unexplained. That table supplies the V and J calls and clone size; D and trimming were determined from the DNA. The sample table records 150,000 to 200,000 clones; around nine tenths of these occur just once. Together, the top ten hold less than 3% of the sample.

For this clone: Its antigen is still unknown. Qualities for individual bases were not recorded, and no much larger clone is one base off.

V and J lose 6 bases and 2 bases, and a span of 16 bases separates them. The CDR3 runs 15 amino acids, cysteine and phenylalanine included. Of the read, only the CDR3 DNA is kept; its 45 bases are in frame from base 1. From a lookup of the germline V gene, CDR1 and CDR2 are MNHEY and SVGAGI. Recombination connected TRBV6-5 to TRBJ1-1; TRBD1 might be the D gene, on 5 matching bases. The clonotype originates from an adult in good health. This specimen was peripheral blood, taken on day 0 of AZD1222 vaccination. The CDR3 loop reads CASSTSGGFNTEAFF. The base sequence is TGTGCCAGCAGCACCTCGGGGGGGTTTAACACTGAAGCTTTCTTT.